A single TCR beta chain is shown here with its context. The CDR3 extends over 17 amino acids. The V segment lost 2 bases and the J segment 0 bases; nucleotides outside the gene matches: 6. Per the germline V gene, CDR1 is SGHRS and CDR2 is YFSETQ. This specimen belongs to a study of blood T cell repertoires in COVID-19. Produced via immunoSEQ multiplex PCR; TCRdb's table is partial and in-frame only. There are over 55,000 clones in the sample; 85% occur only once, and roughly 23% lies in the top ten. The V gene is TRBV5-1, the J gene TRBJ2-3; TRBD2 matches 10 bases. Specimen: peripheral blood. The sequence was obtained from a man over 45 with acute or convalescent COVID-19. The CDR3 loop is CASSLGLAELSTDTQYF. As DNA, the CDR3 is TGCGCCAGCAGCTTAGGACTAGCGGAGTTAAGCACAGATACGCAGTATTTT.